This T cell receptor (beta chain) is drawn from a study of blood T cell repertoires in COVID-19. Study context: Acute and convalescent COVID-19 specimens originated in the United States, Italy and Spain. Sources were T cells, B-cell-depleted T cells, or PBMCs; the material itself was cDNA or gDNA.

Methods used by the authors: How many nucleated cells were present was estimated from reference gene primer amplification. Using immunoSEQ multiplex PCR, the repertoire was profiled, and TCRdb retains in-frame clones only, with some absent. V, J and clone size were drawn from that table, and D and trimming were deduced from the DNA. The table includes about 240,000 clones, about four fifths detected once. Germline loops: CDR1 LNHDA, CDR2 SQIVND (reference sequence). This CDR3 spans 13 amino acids. V dropped 9 bases and J dropped 8; count of bases not matched to a gene: 5. The specimen was peripheral blood. The TCR originated in an elderly woman with acute or convalescent COVID-19. V gene TRBV19 combines with J gene TRBJ1-6, with 9 bases aligning to TRBD1. Here the CDR3 reads CASRQGEDSPLHF. In DNA form, the CDR3 reads TGTGCCAGCCGACAGGGGGAGGATTCACCCCTCCACTTT.